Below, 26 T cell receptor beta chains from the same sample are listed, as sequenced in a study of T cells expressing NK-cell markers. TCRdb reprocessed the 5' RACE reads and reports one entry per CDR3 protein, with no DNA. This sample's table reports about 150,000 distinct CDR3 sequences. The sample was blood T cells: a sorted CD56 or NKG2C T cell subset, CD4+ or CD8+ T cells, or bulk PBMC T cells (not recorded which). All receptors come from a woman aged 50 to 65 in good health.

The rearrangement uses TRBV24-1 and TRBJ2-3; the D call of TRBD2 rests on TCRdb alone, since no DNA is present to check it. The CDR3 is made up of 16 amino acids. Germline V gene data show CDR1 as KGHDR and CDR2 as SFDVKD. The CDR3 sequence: CATSDRTSSGTDTQYF.

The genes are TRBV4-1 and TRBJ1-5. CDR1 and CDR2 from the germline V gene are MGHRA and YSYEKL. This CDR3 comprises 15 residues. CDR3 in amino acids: CASSQDDSAHQPQHF.

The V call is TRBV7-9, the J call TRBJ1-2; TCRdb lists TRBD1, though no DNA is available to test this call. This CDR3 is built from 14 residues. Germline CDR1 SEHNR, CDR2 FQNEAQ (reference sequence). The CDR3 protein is CASSLGAPANGYTF. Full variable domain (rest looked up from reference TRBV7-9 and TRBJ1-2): DTGVSQNPRHKITKRGQNVTFRCDPISEHNRLYWYRQTLGQGPEFLTYFQNEAQLEKSRLLSDRFSAERPKGSFSTLEIQRTEQGDSAMYLCASSLGAPANGYTFGSGTRLTVV.

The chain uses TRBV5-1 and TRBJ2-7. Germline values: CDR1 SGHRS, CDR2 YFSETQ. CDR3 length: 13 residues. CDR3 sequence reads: CASSQDVSYEQYF.

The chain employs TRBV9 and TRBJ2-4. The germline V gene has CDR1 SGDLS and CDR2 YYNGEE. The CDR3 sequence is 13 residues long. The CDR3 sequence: CASSVDSENIQYF. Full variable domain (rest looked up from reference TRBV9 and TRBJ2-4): DSGVTQTPKHLITATGQRVTLRCSPRSGDLSVYWYQQSLDQGLQFLIQYYNGEERAKGNILERFSAQQFPDLHSELNLSSLELGDSALYFCASSVDSENIQYFGAGTRLSVL.

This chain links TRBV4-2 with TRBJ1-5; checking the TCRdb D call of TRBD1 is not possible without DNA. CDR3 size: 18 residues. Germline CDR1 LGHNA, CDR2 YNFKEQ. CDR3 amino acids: CASSQAQGNERGNQPQHF.

CDR3 sequence reads: CASSGTSSIGELFF. The gene calls are TRBV6-6 and TRBJ2-2; TCRdb gives TRBD2 as the D gene, but with no DNA this cannot be confirmed. This CDR3 has 14 amino acids. The germline gives CDR1 MNHNY, CDR2 SVGAGI (reference sequence).

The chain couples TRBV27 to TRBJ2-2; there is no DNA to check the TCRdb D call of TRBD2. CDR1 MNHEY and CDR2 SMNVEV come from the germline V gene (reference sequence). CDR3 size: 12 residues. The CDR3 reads CAARAYTGELFF.

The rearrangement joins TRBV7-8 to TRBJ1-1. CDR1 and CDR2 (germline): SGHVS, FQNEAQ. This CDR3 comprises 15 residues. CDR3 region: CASSLAILTNTEAFF.

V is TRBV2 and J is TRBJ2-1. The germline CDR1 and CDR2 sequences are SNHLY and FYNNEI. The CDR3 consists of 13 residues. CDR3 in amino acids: CASELGMRNEQFF.

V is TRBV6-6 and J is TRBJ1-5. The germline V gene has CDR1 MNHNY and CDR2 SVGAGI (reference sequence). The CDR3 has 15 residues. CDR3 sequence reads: CASSYSVGGGQPQHF.

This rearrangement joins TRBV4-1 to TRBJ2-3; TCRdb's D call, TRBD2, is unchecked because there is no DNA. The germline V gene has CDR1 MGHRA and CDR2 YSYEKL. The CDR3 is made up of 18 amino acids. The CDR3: CASSSGESSGIDTDTQYF.

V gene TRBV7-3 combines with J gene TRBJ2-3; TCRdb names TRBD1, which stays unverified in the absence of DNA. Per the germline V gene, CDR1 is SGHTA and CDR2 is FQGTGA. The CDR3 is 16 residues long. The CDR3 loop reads CASSFGTAPSTDTQYF.

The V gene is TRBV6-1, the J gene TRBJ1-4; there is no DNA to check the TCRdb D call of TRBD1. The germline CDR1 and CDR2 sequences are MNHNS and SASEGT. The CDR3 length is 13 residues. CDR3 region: CASSDGPGEKLFF.

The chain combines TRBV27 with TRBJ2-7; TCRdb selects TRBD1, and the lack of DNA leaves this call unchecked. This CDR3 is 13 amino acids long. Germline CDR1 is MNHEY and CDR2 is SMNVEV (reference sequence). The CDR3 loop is CASSSGRLSEQYF.

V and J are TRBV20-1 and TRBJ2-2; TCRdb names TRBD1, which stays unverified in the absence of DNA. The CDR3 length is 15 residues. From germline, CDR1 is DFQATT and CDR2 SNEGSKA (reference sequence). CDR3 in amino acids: CSARDIQGGTGELFF.

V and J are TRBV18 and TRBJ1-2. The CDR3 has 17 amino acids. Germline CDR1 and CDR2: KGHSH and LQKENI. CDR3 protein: CASSLTGFGQTGYGYTF.

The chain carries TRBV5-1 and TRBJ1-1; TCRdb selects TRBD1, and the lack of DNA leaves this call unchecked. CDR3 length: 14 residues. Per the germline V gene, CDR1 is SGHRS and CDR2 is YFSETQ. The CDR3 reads CASSLGQGFTEAFF.

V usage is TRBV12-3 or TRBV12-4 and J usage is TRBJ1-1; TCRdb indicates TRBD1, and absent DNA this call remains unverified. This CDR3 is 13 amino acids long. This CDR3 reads CASSFGPTGEAFF.

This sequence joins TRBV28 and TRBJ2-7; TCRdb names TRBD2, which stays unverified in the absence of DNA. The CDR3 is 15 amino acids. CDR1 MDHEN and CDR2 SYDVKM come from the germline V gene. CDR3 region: CASSLGTSGKYEQYF.

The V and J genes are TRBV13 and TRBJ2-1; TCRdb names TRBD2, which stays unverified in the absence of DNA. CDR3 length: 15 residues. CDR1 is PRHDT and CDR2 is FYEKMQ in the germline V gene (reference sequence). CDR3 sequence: CASSGELGLHNEQFF.

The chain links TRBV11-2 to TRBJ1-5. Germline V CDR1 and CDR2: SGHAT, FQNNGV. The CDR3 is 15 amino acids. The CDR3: CASSFSPYSNQPQHF.

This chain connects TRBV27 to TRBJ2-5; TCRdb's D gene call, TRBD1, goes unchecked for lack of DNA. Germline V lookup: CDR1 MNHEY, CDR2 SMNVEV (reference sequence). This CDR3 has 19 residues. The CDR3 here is CASSLSSGTGLTSQETQYF.

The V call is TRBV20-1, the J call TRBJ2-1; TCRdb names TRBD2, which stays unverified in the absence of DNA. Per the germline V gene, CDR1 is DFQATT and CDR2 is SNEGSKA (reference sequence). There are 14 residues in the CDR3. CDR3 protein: CSARDREAYNEQFF.

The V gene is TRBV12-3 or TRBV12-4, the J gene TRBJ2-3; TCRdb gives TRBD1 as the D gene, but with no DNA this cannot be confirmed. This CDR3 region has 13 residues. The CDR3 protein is CASSPDGRDTQYF.

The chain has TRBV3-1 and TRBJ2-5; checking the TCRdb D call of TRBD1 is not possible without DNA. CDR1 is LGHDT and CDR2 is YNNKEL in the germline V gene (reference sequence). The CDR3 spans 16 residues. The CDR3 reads CASSRLRRGLQETQYF.